One and the same sample provided the 22 T cell receptor beta chains below, sequenced in a study of blood T cell repertoires in COVID-19. Clones were sequenced by immunoSEQ multiplex PCR, and TCRdb holds only the in-frame ones, with some missing. The sample consists of under 450,000 clones, 89% of them appearing once. The sequenced sample consisted of peripheral blood. The receptors were sampled from a woman in her thirties or forties with COVID-19, enrolled during active disease.

The V call is TRBV27, the J call TRBJ1-6; D unclear. Trimming stripped 0 bases from V and 8 bases from J, with 14 bases between. Per germline, CDR1 MNHEY and CDR2 SMNVEV (reference sequence). This CDR3 has 16 residues. CDR3 amino acids: CASSLSPRGRDSPLHF. Here the CDR3 DNA reads TGTGCCAGCAGTTTATCCCCCCGGGGTAGGGATTCACCCCTCCACTTT.

The chain recombines TRBV5-1 with TRBJ1-2; 7 nucleotides align to TRBD1. Trimming removed 0 bases from V and 4 bases from J; junction bases left unmatched: 6. Per germline, CDR1 SGHRS and CDR2 YFSETQ. CDR3 length equals 15 residues. CDR3 coding DNA: TGCGCCAGCAGCTTGGTTCCGGGACAGCGCTATGGCTACACCTTC. It translates to CASSLVPGQRYGYTF.

The chain recombines TRBV4-2 with TRBJ2-7; 9 bases agree with TRBD1. Germline-derived CDR1 and CDR2 are LGHNA and YNFKEQ. The V gene end was trimmed by 0 bases and the J gene end by 3 bases; junction bases not matched to a gene: 3. The CDR3 is 15 residues long. This chain's CDR3 is CASSQEGTGYYEQYF. The CDR3 region has the DNA TGTGCCAGCAGCCAAGAAGGGACAGGGTACTACGAGCAGTACTTC.

This sequence joins TRBV9 and TRBJ2-1, with D hard to call. Trimming took off 4 bases at V and 0 bases at J, with 14 bases between the two ends. The CDR3 spans 16 residues. Germline V gene sequence: CDR1 SGDLS, CDR2 YYNGEE. The CDR3 DNA follows: TGTGCCAGCAGCCCCCGGGTGTCGAGCTCCTACAATGAGCAGTTCTTC. Translating it yields CASSPRVSSSYNEQFF.

This chain connects TRBV28 to TRBJ1-2; D unresolved. Germline CDR1 is MDHEN and CDR2 is SYDVKM. Trimming took 3 bases from V and 8 from J, leaving 13 bases between them. This CDR3 contains 13 residues. CDR3: CASSFYGRRGYTF. The DNA for the CDR3 is TGTGCCAGCAGTTTTTATGGCAGGCGAGGCTACACCTTC.

The CDR3 sequence is CASSGGLAGGSYNEQFF. DNA of the CDR3: TGTGCCAGCAGCGGCGGACTAGCGGGAGGATCCTACAATGAGCAGTTCTTC. V gene TRBV7-9 combines with J gene TRBJ2-1; 14 bases fit TRBD2. This CDR3 comprises 17 residues. The germline CDR1 and CDR2 sequences are SEHNR and FQNEAQ (reference sequence). V gave up 5 bases and J gave up 1 base; unmatched junction bases: 4.

This clone was observed a handful of times. The chain links TRBV7-9 to TRBJ2-7; D call uncertain. CDR1 SEHNR and CDR2 FQNEAQ come from the germline V gene (reference sequence). There are 14 residues in the CDR3. V lost 2 bases and J 1 base, leaving 9 bases between the germline ends. CDR3 DNA: TGTGCCAGCAGCTTACTTTCGGGTTCCTACGAGCAGTACTTC. Amino acid sequence: CASSLLSGSYEQYF.

This rearrangement joins TRBV27 to TRBJ1-5, with 11 bases that match TRBD1. CDR3 length: 15 residues. Germline V gives CDR1 MNHEY, CDR2 SMNVEV (reference sequence). Unmatched junction bases numbered 3, after V lost 6 bases and J lost 2 bases. Written as DNA, the CDR3 is TGTGCCAGCAGGCAGGGACAGGGGGGCAATCAGCCCCAGCATTTT. Translating it yields CASRQGQGGNQPQHF.

The chain joins TRBV19 to TRBJ1-2, with D unclear. CDR1 is LNHDA, CDR2 SQIVND, per germline (reference sequence). With 5 bases removed from V and 4 bases from J, the gap between germline ends came to 11 bases. The CDR3 contains 13 residues. CDR3 coding DNA: TGTGCCAGTAGTGGCCAGGAGGCCTATGGCTACACCTTC. Amino acids: CASSGQEAYGYTF.

This sequence joins TRBV7-9 and TRBJ1-6, with 8 positions matching TRBD1. In germline, CDR1 is SEHNR, CDR2 FQNEAQ (reference sequence). After removal of 5 bases from V and 2 bases from J, the junction contained 8 bases not matched to a gene. The CDR3 spans 17 residues. The chain's CDR3 is CASSTTGGSTYNSPLHF. The CDR3 region has the DNA TGTGCCAGCAGCACAACAGGGGGGTCGACCTATAATTCACCCCTCCACTTT.

This rearrangement joins TRBV28 to TRBJ1-1; 8 bases match TRBD1. CDR3 size: 16 residues. J gave up 2 bases and V 6 bases, and 11 bases lay outside the gene matches. Germline V gene lookup returns CDR1 MDHEN and CDR2 SYDVKM. CDR3: CASRTLLDRGNTEAFF. CDR3 in DNA: TGTGCCAGCAGGACACTCCTCGACAGGGGAAACACTGAAGCTTTCTTT.

The genes are TRBV12-3 or TRBV12-4 and TRBJ2-3, with 9 positions matching TRBD1. The CDR3 has 13 amino acids. The V and J ends lost 6 bases and 4 bases, in that order; junction bases with no gene match: 2. The CDR3 bases are TGTGCCAGCAGGGACAGGGGATCAGATACGCAGTATTTT. Protein sequence: CASRDRGSDTQYF.

The V call is TRBV30, the J call TRBJ1-6, with 7 bases lining up with TRBD1. V shed 4 bases and J 8 bases; nucleotides not matched to a gene: 11. CDR3 length: 15 residues. CDR1 is GTSNPN and CDR2 is SVGIG in the germline V gene (reference sequence). In DNA, the CDR3 is TGTGCCTGGACCTCAGACGGGACAGCTTATTCACCCCTCCACTTT. It yields the protein CAWTSDGTAYSPLHF. Full variable domain (rest looked up from reference TRBV30 and TRBJ1-6): SQTIHQWPATLVQPVGSPLSLECTVEGTSNPNLYWYRQAAGRGLQLLFYSVGIGQISSEVPQNLSASRPQDRQFILSSKKLLLSDSGFYLCAWTSDGTAYSPLHFGNGTRLTVT.

The chain employs TRBV5-1 and TRBJ2-3; 7 bases agree with TRBD2. Trimming took 0 bases from V and 1 from J; bases not matched to a gene: 5. Germline CDR1 is SGHRS and CDR2 is YFSETQ. This CDR3 contains 16 residues. The CDR3 DNA follows: TGCGCCAGCAGCTTGGGATCTAGCGGCCGCACAGATACGCAGTATTTT. Translated: CASSLGSSGRTDTQYF.

The chain uses TRBV7-2 and TRBJ2-7; the match to TRBD2 covers 11 bases. CDR3 size: 14 residues. Trimming cost V 4 bases and J 5 bases; bases outside gene matches: 4. Per the germline V gene, CDR1 is SGHTA and CDR2 is FQGNSA. CDR3 coding DNA: TGTGCCAGCAGCTCGTCACTAGCGGGAGACGAGCAGTACTTC. This translates into CASSSSLAGDEQYF.

This clone has just a few counts. The chain recombines TRBV5-5 with TRBJ1-2; 8 bases map to TRBD1. This CDR3 has 15 amino acids. In germline, CDR1 is SGHKS, CDR2 YYEKEE (reference sequence). The ends lost 4 bases at V and 0 bases at J; junction bases unmatched: 5. For the CDR3, the DNA is TGTGCCAGCAGCCCAGGACAGGGAGCTAACTATGGCTACACCTTC. This gives the protein CASSPGQGANYGYTF.

The chain uses TRBV2 and TRBJ2-7; 7 nucleotides align to TRBD2. V was pared by 7 bases and J by 5 bases, with 8 bases of the junction left unmatched. This CDR3 region has 13 residues. Germline CDR1 reads SNHLY; CDR2 reads FYNNEI. The CDR3 DNA reads as TGTGCCAGCATGGAACGGGAGGCTCACGAGCAGTACTTC. It is translated as CASMEREAHEQYF. Based on the CDR3 plus reference TRBV2 and TRBJ2-7, the full variable domain is EPEVTQTPSHQVTQMGQEVILRCVPISNHLYFYWYRQILGQKVEFLVSFYNNEISEKSEIFDDQFSVERPDGSNFTLKIRSTKLEDSAMYFCASMEREAHEQYFGPGTRLTVT.

This clone was counted a single time. The chain couples TRBV27 to TRBJ2-7; 8 bases are a match to TRBD1. The V segment lost 2 bases and the J segment 2 bases; nucleotides outside the gene matches: 2. CDR1 and CDR2 (germline): MNHEY, SMNVEV (reference sequence). The CDR3 spans 14 residues. In DNA, the CDR3 is TGTGCCAGCAGTTTACAGGGGGCAACCTACGAGCAGTACTTC. Translated: CASSLQGATYEQYF.

Details on this clone: The sample carries other DNA sequences with the same CDR3. The V gene is TRBV10-3, the J gene TRBJ1-5; D perhaps matches TRBD1 (5 bases). With 2 bases removed from V and 1 base from J, the gap between germline ends came to 9 bases. Germline V gene sequence: CDR1 ENHRY, CDR2 SYGVKD. The CDR3 length is 15 residues. The CDR3 bases are TGTGCCATCAGTGAGGCAGGGATAAGCAATCAGCCCCAGCATTTT. It is translated as CAISEAGISNQPQHF.

The gene calls are TRBV2 and TRBJ1-1, with a possible D match to TRBD1 (5 bases). Trimming took 6 bases from V and 1 from J, leaving 21 bases between them. The CDR3 is 17 amino acids. Germline CDR1 reads SNHLY; CDR2 reads FYNNEI. The CDR3 nucleotides read TGTGCCAGCAGCGGCAAGATTGGGGCAGCTACGAACACTGAAGCTTTCTTT. This translates into CASSGKIGAATNTEAFF.

The chain uses TRBV10-3 and TRBJ2-1; 14 nucleotides match TRBD2. With V trimmed by 7 bases and J by 1 base, 9 bases remained unmatched. This CDR3 comprises 18 residues. Germline lookup yields CDR1 ENHRY and CDR2 SYGVKD. The CDR3 loop reads CAIMTSGGAKLSYNEQFF. CDR3 DNA sequence: TGTGCCATCATGACTAGCGGGGGGGCAAAGCTGTCCTACAATGAGCAGTTCTTC.

In its sample, this clone was seen a few times. The V and J genes are TRBV9 and TRBJ1-3; weak D call: TRBD1 (5 bases). CDR1 is SGDLS and CDR2 is YYNGEE in the germline V gene. The CDR3 has 15 amino acids. The V and J ends lost 0 bases and 0 bases respectively, with 7 bases between them. The DNA of the CDR3 is TGTGCCAGCAGCGTAGACAGGAGCTCTGGAAACACCATATATTTT. Its protein is CASSVDRSSGNTIYF.